Below, 30 T cell receptor beta chains from the same sample are listed, as sequenced in a study of patients and donors after allogeneic stem cell transplantation. In TCRdb, the RT-PCR reads were re-called with MiXCR into one record per CDR3 protein. The sample comprises about 200,000 distinct CDR3 sequences, 35% to 45% of which are singletons, and roughly 11% rests with the top ten. What was sequenced was blood, either unsorted or a sorted T cell fraction (not recorded which). These receptors all stem from a human donor who was either an allogeneic HSCT recipient or a stem cell or donor lymphocyte infusion donor (not recorded which). It is not recorded whose cells these are; they may come from a transplant donor.

This chain uses TRBV12-3 or TRBV12-4 with TRBJ1-5; no clear D gene. Trimming cost V 1 base and J 4 bases, with 5 bases left between them. The CDR3 is 13 amino acids. CDR3 loop: CASSLVQNQPQHF. The DNA for the CDR3 is TGTGCCAGCAGTTTAGTCCAAAATCAGCCCCAGCATTTT.

The table lists this clonotype with many counts. The chain links TRBV5-5 to TRBJ1-1; no definite D call. Per germline, CDR1 SGHKS and CDR2 YYEKEE (reference sequence). The V end lost 2 bases, the J end lost 4 bases, and 9 bases lay between the germline ends. The CDR3 contains 13 residues. The CDR3 DNA reads as TGTGCCAGCAGCTTACCGGACTCCACTGAAGCTTTCTTT. This encodes CASSLPDSTEAFF. The full variable domain, rest sourced from reference TRBV5-5 and TRBJ1-1, is DAGVTQSPTHLIKTRGQQVTLRCSPISGHKSVSWYQQVLGQGPQFIFQYYEKEERGRGNFPDRFSARQFPNYSSELNVNALLLGDSALYLCASSLPDSTEAFFGQGTRLTVV.

This sequence joins TRBV16 and TRBJ1-5; no definite D call. Looked up from germline, CDR1 is KGHSY and CDR2 is FQNENV. There are 15 residues in the CDR3. Trimming took off 3 bases at V and 0 bases at J, with 9 bases between the two ends. The CDR3 loop is CASSQGLNSNQPQHF. The CDR3 DNA reads TGTGCCAGCAGCCAGGGGTTGAATAGCAATCAGCCCCAGCATTTT.

In its sample, this clonotype was seen a few times. J is TRBJ1-1 and V is TRBV10-3, with 8 bases fitting TRBD1. Germline V lookup: CDR1 ENHRY, CDR2 SYGVKD. This CDR3 comprises 18 residues. V shed 0 bases, J shed 1 base, and the junction held 10 bases outside the gene matches. The CDR3 spells CAISESRAGGLPNTEAFF. DNA of the CDR3: TGTGCCATCAGTGAGTCGAGGGCAGGGGGCTTACCGAACACTGAAGCTTTCTTT.

This clonotype appeared a few times. The CDR3 reads CASSPRTTVNTEAFF. CDR3 nucleotides: TGCGCCAGCAGCCCGCGAACAACTGTGAACACTGAAGCTTTCTTT. The rearrangement uses TRBV4-1 and TRBJ1-1; no clear D gene. The CDR3 is made up of 15 amino acids. Germline V lookup: CDR1 MGHRA, CDR2 YSYEKL. Trimming cost V 4 bases and J 0 bases, with 12 bases left between them.

The chain uses TRBV10-3 and TRBJ2-5; possible D gene TRBD1, 6 bases. The CDR3 runs 15 residues. Germline values: CDR1 ENHRY, CDR2 SYGVKD. V dropped 0 bases and J dropped 7 bases, with 15 bases sitting between them. CDR3 loop: CAISESGHAMGTQYF. The CDR3 bases are TGTGCCATCAGTGAGTCGGGACACGCCATGGGGACCCAGTACTTC.

This clonotype has just a few counts. This chain connects TRBV5-1 to TRBJ1-3, with 8 bases that match TRBD1. J was trimmed by 3 bases and V by 5 bases; bases with no gene match: 7. The CDR3 totals 15 residues. CDR1 and CDR2 (germline): SGHRS, YFSETQ. The CDR3 nucleotides are TGCGCCAGCAGTCCTGGGACAGGCAATGGAAACACCATATATTTT. It specifies CASSPGTGNGNTIYF.

This clonotype was detected only a few times. The gene calls are TRBV29-1 and TRBJ2-3; TRBD2 agrees at 14 bases. Germline values: CDR1 SQVTM, CDR2 ANQGSEA. V lost 0 bases, J lost 2 bases, and 7 bases stayed unmatched. This CDR3 is built from 18 residues. The CDR3 region is CSVEDPGLAGATTDTQYF. The DNA for the CDR3 is TGCAGCGTTGAAGATCCGGGACTAGCGGGGGCCACCACAGATACGCAGTATTTT.

The chain links TRBV12-3 or TRBV12-4 to TRBJ1-5, with TRBD1 identical over 7 bases. J was trimmed by 5 bases and V by 5 bases; bases with no gene match: 9. This CDR3 region has 15 residues. CDR3 in amino acids: CASSIPGTVDQPQHF. CDR3 nucleotide sequence: TGTGCCAGCAGTATCCCGGGGACAGTAGATCAGCCCCAGCATTTT.

The chain employs TRBV3-1 and TRBJ2-2, with D tentatively TRBD2 (6 bases). Per germline, CDR1 LGHDT and CDR2 YNNKEL (reference sequence). V was shortened by 0 bases and J by 5 bases, with 7 bases between the two germline ends. The CDR3 length is 14 residues. For the CDR3, the DNA is TGTGCCAGCAGCCAAGAAGGAGGGACCGGGGAGCTGTTTTTT. This codes for CASSQEGGTGELFF.

The chain links TRBV3-1 to TRBJ2-1; D ambiguous. Looked up from germline, CDR1 is LGHDT and CDR2 is YNNKEL (reference sequence). This CDR3 has 14 residues. V lost 6 bases and J lost 9, with 18 bases in between. The CDR3 DNA reads as TGTGCCAGCAGTCTCCTTTATGTCAATGGTGAGCAGTTCTTC. This gives the protein CASSLLYVNGEQFF.

J is TRBJ1-1 and V is TRBV5-1; D perhaps matches TRBD1 (6 bases). Trimming removed 1 base from V and 4 bases from J, with 11 bases in between. The CDR3 totals 14 residues. The germline V gene has CDR1 SGHRS and CDR2 YFSETQ. The CDR3 protein is CASSLTGLGTEAFF. In nucleotides, the CDR3 is TGCGCCAGCAGCTTGACAGGGCTGGGCACTGAAGCTTTCTTT.

V and J are TRBV7-3 and TRBJ1-1; weak D call: TRBD1 (5 bases). Germline V lookup: CDR1 SGHTA, CDR2 FQGTGA. Trimming left V 0 bases short and J 3 bases short, with 11 bases between. The CDR3 is 15 amino acids. CDR3 loop: CASSLTGRVDTEAFF. CDR3 nucleotide sequence: TGTGCCAGCAGCTTAACCGGCAGGGTTGACACTGAAGCTTTCTTT.

This clonotype turned up a few times. The genes are TRBV12-3 or TRBV12-4 and TRBJ1-5, with 8 bases lining up with TRBD1. Germline trimming cut 1 base from V and 6 bases from J; bases unmatched to any gene: 8. The CDR3 spans 16 residues. CDR3 protein: CASSLGARGRGQPQHF. CDR3 DNA: TGTGCCAGCAGTTTAGGGGCCAGGGGGCGCGGTCAGCCCCAGCATTTT.

This sequence joins TRBV12-3 or TRBV12-4 and TRBJ2-1; D is tentatively TRBD1 or TRBD2 (5 bases each). CDR3 length equals 13 residues. The germline V and J ends were trimmed by 5 bases and 5 bases, with 10 bases remaining between them. The CDR3 here is CASSPGTNNEQFF. The CDR3 nucleotides are TGTGCCAGCAGTCCCGGGACCAACAATGAGCAGTTCTTC.

The V and J genes are TRBV6-6 and TRBJ1-1; D gene ambiguous. Germline assignment: CDR1 MNHNY and CDR2 SVGAGI (reference sequence). This CDR3 spans 14 amino acids. V was trimmed by 6 bases and J by 7 bases, leaving 18 bases between them. The CDR3 loop is CASRPRAGKSEAFF. The DNA for the CDR3 is TGTGCCAGCAGGCCGAGGGCGGGGAAGAGTGAAGCTTTCTTT.

CDR3 residues: CASSLEGNSGNTIYF. CDR3 nucleotides: TGCGCCAGCAGCTTGGAGGGGAACTCTGGAAACACCATATATTTT. The chain employs TRBV5-1 and TRBJ1-3, with D possibly matching TRBD1 (5 bases). Trimming took 0 bases from V and 0 from J, leaving 7 bases between them. The length of the CDR3 is 15 residues. Germline V lookup: CDR1 SGHRS, CDR2 YFSETQ.

V usage is TRBV4-1 and J usage is TRBJ1-4, with D hard to call. The germline CDR1 and CDR2 sequences are MGHRA and YSYEKL. V was shortened by 4 bases and J by 0 bases, with 12 bases between the two germline ends. The CDR3 consists of 16 residues. This chain's CDR3 is CASSPPLSATNEKLFF. The DNA of the CDR3 is TGCGCCAGCAGCCCCCCTCTGTCTGCAACTAATGAAAAACTGTTTTTT.

V and J are TRBV30 and TRBJ2-7; D is unresolved. Deletions cut 0 bases from V and 7 bases from J, with 13 bases between. Germline values: CDR1 GTSNPN, CDR2 SVGIG (reference sequence). This CDR3 has 13 amino acids. DNA of the CDR3: TGTGCCTGGAGTGTATCGAGCCCTACGGAGCAGTACTTC. It codes for CAWSVSSPTEQYF.

The rearrangement links TRBV10-3 to TRBJ2-3; 8 bases are a match to TRBD2. Trimming took 4 bases from V and 2 from J; bases not matched to a gene: 8. The CDR3 length is 16 residues. The germline V gene has CDR1 ENHRY and CDR2 SYGVKD. In DNA, the CDR3 is TGTGCCATCAGTGGTTCCAGCGGGGGAGTCACAGATACGCAGTATTTT. It encodes CAISGSSGGVTDTQYF.

V is TRBV5-6 and J is TRBJ2-5; possibly TRBD2 for D (6 bases). CDR1 is SGHDT, CDR2 YYEEEE, per germline. CDR3 length: 16 residues. Trimming pared 0 bases from V and 5 bases from J, leaving 17 bases between. The CDR3 is CASSLDWRGRWETQYF. The CDR3, as DNA: TGTGCCAGCAGCTTGGATTGGAGGGGCCGATGGGAGACCCAGTACTTC.

V gene TRBV12-3 or TRBV12-4 combines with J gene TRBJ2-2, with 10 bases fitting TRBD2. The CDR3 extends over 16 amino acids. After removal of 3 bases from V and 8 bases from J, the junction contained 9 bases not matched to a gene. CDR3 nucleotide sequence: TGTGCCAGCAGTTTCTCCGGGACTAGCGCAAGGGGGGAGCTGTTTTTT. Translation: CASSFSGTSARGELFF.

This sequence joins TRBV6-2 or TRBV6-3 and TRBJ2-1; D ambiguous. With 4 bases removed from V and 5 bases from J, the gap between germline ends came to 9 bases. Germline CDR1 MNHEY, CDR2 SVGEGT. The CDR3 covers 13 residues. CDR3 residues: CASSFDGNNEQFF. Here the CDR3 DNA reads TGTGCCAGCAGTTTTGACGGCAACAATGAGCAGTTCTTC.

The gene calls are TRBV20-1 and TRBJ2-3, with 9 bases fitting TRBD2. The CDR3 is made up of 11 amino acids. J gave up 10 bases and V 5 bases, and 4 bases lay outside the gene matches. In germline, CDR1 is DFQATT, CDR2 SNEGSKA (reference sequence). The CDR3 is CSAERLAAQYF. The CDR3 DNA reads TGCAGTGCTGAGAGACTAGCGGCGCAGTATTTT.

The genes are TRBV9 and TRBJ2-7, with D maybe TRBD1 (6 bases). CDR1 is SGDLS, CDR2 YYNGEE, per germline. This CDR3 has 15 residues. The V end lost 0 bases, the J end lost 2 bases, and 12 bases lay between the germline ends. The CDR3: CASSVATGRAYEQYF. In DNA form, the CDR3 reads TGTGCCAGCAGCGTAGCTACAGGGAGAGCCTACGAGCAGTACTTC.

The rearrangement links TRBV9 to TRBJ1-1; unclear D gene. The CDR3 runs 12 residues. Trimming cost V 4 bases and J 7 bases, with 11 bases left between them. Germline V gene sequence: CDR1 SGDLS, CDR2 YYNGEE. DNA for the CDR3: TGTGCCAGCAGCAAAGGCGGTTTTGAAGCTTTCTTT. Translation: CASSKGGFEAFF. Full variable domain (rest looked up from reference TRBV9 and TRBJ1-1): DSGVTQTPKHLITATGQRVTLRCSPRSGDLSVYWYQQSLDQGLQFLIQYYNGEERAKGNILERFSAQQFPDLHSELNLSSLELGDSALYFCASSKGGFEAFFGQGTRLTVV.

The chain links TRBV24-1 to TRBJ2-3; D possibly corresponds to TRBD2 (5 bases). Germline-derived CDR1 and CDR2 are KGHDR and SFDVKD. V was pared by 2 bases and J by 2 bases, with 10 bases between. CDR3 length equals 15 residues. The CDR3 DNA follows: TGTGCCACCAGTGATTACCTGGGAGCCACAGATACGCAGTATTTT. Amino acid sequence: CATSDYLGATDTQYF.

J is TRBJ1-1 and V is TRBV7-8; D call uncertain. The CDR3 has 15 residues. Trimming shortened V by 1 base and J by 3 bases, and 12 bases separated the two germline ends. The germline gives CDR1 SGHVS, CDR2 FQNEAQ. The CDR3 coding sequence is TGTGCCAGCAGCTTAGATGTCCTCTCGGACACTGAAGCTTTCTTT. This codes for CASSLDVLSDTEAFF.

This clonotype came up a few times. The chain has TRBV29-1 and TRBJ1-4; 10 bases are shared with TRBD1. The germline CDR1 and CDR2 sequences are SQVTM and ANQGSEA. V was pared by 7 bases and J by 6 bases, with 5 bases of the junction left unmatched. The CDR3 runs to 13 residues. The CDR3 nucleotides are TGCAGCGGACAGGGGGCGCCGGATGAAAAACTGTTTTTT. Its protein is CSGQGAPDEKLFF.

This chain joins TRBV6-5 and TRBJ1-2; D remains ambiguous. Germline V CDR1 and CDR2: MNHEY, SVGAGI. The CDR3 has 15 amino acids. Trimming removed 6 bases from V and 8 bases from J, with 22 bases in between. CDR3 nucleotides: TGTGCCAGCAGACCCACCTACGGCTTCTCGGGAGGCTACACCTTC. This codes for CASRPTYGFSGGYTF.